This T cell receptor beta chain was recorded in a study of T cell responses to AZD1222 COVID-19 vaccine. Whole-study results and caveats: Spike was spanned by vaccine-associated CD4 TCRs, which were dominant at 160-218 and 743-854. Sampling captured repertoires only after the peak T cell response.

With 3 bases clipped from V and 9 bases from J, the junction kept 11 bases outside the gene matches. This CDR3 spans 14 amino acids. In germline, CDR1 is MNHEY, CDR2 SMNVEV (reference sequence). With regard to this clone: Its antigen is undetermined.

Recipients boosted at about 4 weeks or about 12 weeks are pooled. Sequenced by immunoSEQ multiplex PCR; TCRdb stores in-frame clones only, minus some. The data contain around 140,000 clones, around 84% of them singletons. Sample: peripheral blood, taken 28 days after the second AZD1222 dose. The chain couples TRBV27 to TRBJ2-7; 7 positions agree with TRBD2. The source of this sequence is an adult who received the AZD1222 COVID-19 vaccine. CDR3 coding DNA: TGTGCCAGCAGTTTCTCTAGCCGGGACTACCGGCAGTACTTC. As protein: CASSFSSRDYRQYF.